This TCR beta chain emerged from a study of beta chain features in type 1 diabetes. By way of CD45RO/CCR7/CD25/CD127/CD95/CD27, the CD4+ regulatory, stem cell-like memory, central memory and naive cells were sorted. The CDR3 length is 17 residues. Germline V gene data show CDR1 as SGHTA and CDR2 as FQGNSA. Trimming cost V 2 bases and J 6 bases; bases outside gene matches: 13. Study-wide results and caveats: There were fewer insertions and more deletions at the VDJ junctions of type 1 diabetes patients.

Every bit of the isolated RNA underwent reverse transcription, so sequencing read expressed TCRB transcripts. The average read count of naive, central memory and regulatory T cell samples was some 3.9 million. Clones were read by immunoSEQ multiplex PCR, and TCRdb kept only the in-frame ones, dropping some. Of roughly 240,000 clones in the sample, 13% to 15% were seen once. This clone showed up just a few times. No antigen is known for it. Material: naive CD4+ T cells from blood. The V call is TRBV7-2, the J call TRBJ2-3, with TRBD1 matching 8 bases. The source is a woman between 40 and 55 years old in good health. The CDR3 sequence: CASSLTSGGGLRDTQYF. CDR3 in DNA: TGTGCCAGCAGCTTAACCTCAGGGGGCGGACTCAGGGATACGCAGTATTTT.